These 11 T cell receptor beta chains came from one sample sequenced in a study of T cell repertoires in cytomegalovirus infection. No cognate antigen is known for these TCRs. TCRdb used MiXCR to reprocess the reads, holding one entry per CDR3 protein. The sample lists around 800,000 distinct CDR3 sequences; approximately 30% were seen once. Sample: cultured CD8+ T cells from PBMCs, taken from culture after CMV antigen stimulation. These receptors all stem from a human donor in good health (CMV status not recorded). Some clones in this sample may be carry-over from other donors' samples.

The CDR3 DNA reads as TGTGCCAGCAGCTCCCGCGGACCTAACTATGGCTACACCTTC. It encodes CASSSRGPNYGYTF. J is TRBJ1-2 and V is TRBV5-5, with D unclear. This CDR3 contains 14 residues. In germline, CDR1 is SGHKS, CDR2 YYEKEE (reference sequence). V was cut by 3 bases and J by 0 bases, with 9 bases left in between.

This clonotype was seen repeatedly, ten times or more. V gene TRBV6-1 combines with J gene TRBJ1-1, with D maybe TRBD1 (5 bases). Looked up from germline, CDR1 is MNHNS and CDR2 is SASEGT. CDR3 length equals 11 residues. Trimming removed 6 bases at V and 5 bases at J, with 7 bases between. The CDR3: CASSEGTEAFF. The DNA of the CDR3 is TGTGCCAGCAGCGAGGGGACTGAAGCTTTCTTT.

The chain carries TRBV7-6 and TRBJ1-2, with TRBD1 identical over 7 bases. The CDR3 has 13 residues. The germline V gene encodes CDR1 SGHVS and CDR2 FNYEAQ. V lost 5 bases, J lost 6 bases, and 6 bases stayed unmatched. CDR3 residues: CASSPGTADGYTF. The CDR3 bases are TGTGCCAGCAGCCCTGGGACAGCCGATGGCTACACCTTC.

The chain employs TRBV7-9 and TRBJ1-4; TRBD1 is a possible D gene (5 bases). V shed 4 bases and J shed 2 bases, with 17 bases lying between them. Germline assignment: CDR1 SEHNR and CDR2 FQNEAQ (reference sequence). The CDR3 has 17 residues. The CDR3 coding sequence is TGTGCCAGCAGCTCCCCGGCCGGGGCCTACACTAATGAAAAACTGTTTTTT. Translating gives CASSSPAGAYTNEKLFF.

This clonotype has a handful of counts. V and J are TRBV7-6 and TRBJ1-6; 7 bases are a match to TRBD1. The CDR3 spans 16 residues. Losses at the gene ends were 4 bases for V and 7 bases for J; bases not matched to a gene: 10. CDR1 SGHVS and CDR2 FNYEAQ come from the germline V gene. The CDR3 is CASSWTGPDLNSPLHF. The CDR3 coding sequence is TGTGCCAGCAGCTGGACAGGACCTGACCTAAATTCACCCCTCCACTTT.

The chain joins TRBV29-1 to TRBJ2-1; D remains ambiguous. The V and J ends lost 3 bases and 0 bases respectively, with 12 bases between them. This CDR3 region has 15 residues. CDR1 is SQVTM, CDR2 ANQGSEA, per germline. CDR3 sequence reads: CSVEAPLPSYNEQFF. CDR3 nucleotide sequence: TGCAGCGTTGAGGCCCCTTTACCCTCCTACAATGAGCAGTTCTTC.

This clonotype was detected only a few times. The J gene is TRBJ2-1, the V gene TRBV7-9; D call uncertain. The CDR3 spans 15 residues. V was cut by 3 bases and J by 1 base, with 10 bases left in between. Germline V gene lookup returns CDR1 SEHNR and CDR2 FQNEAQ (reference sequence). CDR3 DNA sequence: TGTGCCAGCAGCTTGCAGGCACTATCCTACAATGAGCAGTTCTTC. Amino acid sequence: CASSLQALSYNEQFF.

This clonotype was picked up a small number of times. This rearrangement joins TRBV4-1 to TRBJ2-3, with D possibly TRBD2 on 5 matching bases. The germline V and J ends were trimmed by 0 bases and 7 bases, with 23 bases remaining between them. The CDR3 has 18 residues. Germline CDR1 is MGHRA and CDR2 is YSYEKL. CDR3 nucleotides: TGCGCCAGCAGCCAAGATCTTTTTGAGGGCGGGCCAAACTATACGCAGTATTTT. It translates to CASSQDLFEGGPNYTQYF.

This sequence joins TRBV10-3 and TRBJ1-3; perhaps TRBD1 as D (5 bases). Trimming pared 2 bases from V and 1 base from J, leaving 12 bases between. Germline loops: CDR1 ENHRY, CDR2 SYGVKD. The CDR3 loop spans 16 amino acids. CDR3 amino acids: CAISELQGSSGNTIYF. CDR3 in DNA: TGTGCCATCAGTGAGCTTCAGGGCTCTTCTGGAAACACCATATATTTT.

This clonotype came up many times. The chain has TRBV12-3 or TRBV12-4 and TRBJ1-1, with TRBD1 as a possible D gene (5 bases). V was cut by 4 bases and J by 2 bases, with 14 bases left in between. The CDR3 totals 15 residues. DNA for the CDR3: TGTGCCAGCAGTTGGGCAGCCGGGGGAAACACTGAAGCTTTCTTT. This codes for CASSWAAGGNTEAFF.

Only a few counts were recorded for this clonotype. This chain joins TRBV7-8 and TRBJ2-5, with 7 nucleotides matching TRBD1. V lost 2 bases to trimming and J lost 0 bases; unmatched junction nucleotides: 6. CDR1 and CDR2 from the germline V gene are SGHVS and FQNEAQ. This CDR3 comprises 16 residues. The CDR3 DNA reads TGTGCCAGCAGCTTAAGGACAGGCAAATACCAAGAGACCCAGTACTTC. Amino acids: CASSLRTGKYQETQYF.